Listed here are 7 T cell receptor beta chains from one sample, sequenced in a study of T cell responses to AZD1222 COVID-19 vaccine. TCRdb keeps only in-frame clones here, not all; method: immunoSEQ multiplex PCR. The table includes approximately 110,000 clones, under 90% detected once. This material consisted of peripheral blood, taken on day 0 of AZD1222 vaccination. These receptors were taken from an adult in good health.

The rearrangement uses TRBV7-7 and TRBJ2-2; D uncertain. V was clipped by 5 bases and J by 2 bases, with 15 bases between them. This CDR3 is 16 amino acids long. The germline CDR1 and CDR2 sequences are SSHAT and FNYEAQ (reference sequence). The chain's CDR3 is CASSPSLVVNTGELFF. In DNA, the CDR3 is TGTGCCAGCAGCCCTAGTCTTGTCGTCAACACCGGGGAGCTGTTTTTT.

This chain links TRBV6-5 with TRBJ2-5; D not resolved. Per the germline V gene, CDR1 is MNHEY and CDR2 is SVGAGI. Trimming shortened V by 0 bases and J by 5 bases, and 4 bases separated the two germline ends. CDR3 length: 12 residues. Here the CDR3 reads CASSYSSETQYF. The CDR3 DNA follows: TGTGCCAGCAGTTACTCGAGTGAGACCCAGTACTTC.

The genes are TRBV5-1 and TRBJ2-1; 15 bases match TRBD2. The CDR3 has 18 residues. V trimming: 0 bases; J trimming: 6 bases; junction bases outside the gene matches: 7. CDR1 is SGHRS and CDR2 is YFSETQ in the germline V gene. Written as DNA, the CDR3 is TGCGCCAGCAGCTTGGACCCGGGACTAGCGGGAGGTCTCAATGAGCAGTTCTTC. This sequence encodes CASSLDPGLAGGLNEQFF.

The chain uses TRBV29-1 and TRBJ1-2; no firm D call. V lost 8 bases and J lost 7, with 14 bases in between. The CDR3 sequence is 11 residues long. Germline V lookup: CDR1 SQVTM, CDR2 ANQGSEA. CDR3 in amino acids: CSLKGFFGYTF. In DNA form, the CDR3 reads TGCAGCCTTAAAGGGTTTTTTGGCTACACCTTC.

The genes are TRBV6-1 and TRBJ2-3; possibly TRBD1 for D (5 bases). Deletions cut 1 base from V and 2 bases from J, with 19 bases between. The length of the CDR3 is 18 residues. Germline CDR1 is MNHNS and CDR2 is SASEGT. The CDR3 DNA follows: TGTGCCAGCAGTGAAGGTTCTAGTTGGGGCAGTTTCACAGATACGCAGTATTTT. Protein sequence: CASSEGSSWGSFTDTQYF.

This chain uses TRBV5-4 with TRBJ2-1, with D unresolved. Deletions cut 2 bases from V and 5 bases from J, with 2 bases between. The CDR3 loop spans 11 amino acids. Germline V gene sequence: CDR1 SGHNT, CDR2 YYREEE (reference sequence). The CDR3 DNA is TGTGCCAGCAGCTTAAACAATGAGCAGTTCTTC. Protein: CASSLNNEQFF.

This clone appeared once. V and J are TRBV7-2 and TRBJ1-4; D is unclear. Between the trimmed V and J ends, which lost 1 base and 5 bases, there was a span of 11 bases. Germline V CDR1 and CDR2: SGHTA, FQGNSA. The CDR3 extends over 15 amino acids. In nucleotides, the CDR3 is TGTGCCAGCAGCTTAGGAGGCAGGAGAAATGAAAAACTGTTTTTT. It encodes CASSLGGRRNEKLFF.